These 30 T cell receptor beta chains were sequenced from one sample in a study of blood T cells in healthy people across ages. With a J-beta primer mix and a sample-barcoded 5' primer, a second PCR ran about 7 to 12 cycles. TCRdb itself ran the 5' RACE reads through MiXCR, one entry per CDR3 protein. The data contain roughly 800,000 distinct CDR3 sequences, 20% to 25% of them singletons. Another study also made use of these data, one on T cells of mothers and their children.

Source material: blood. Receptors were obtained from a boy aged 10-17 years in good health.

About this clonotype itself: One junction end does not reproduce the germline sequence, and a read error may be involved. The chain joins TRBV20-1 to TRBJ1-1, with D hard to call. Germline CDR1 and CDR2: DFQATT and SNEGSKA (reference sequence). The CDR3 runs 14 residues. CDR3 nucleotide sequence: TGCAGTACTAGAGATCTTTATGGGAACACTGAAGCTTTCTTT. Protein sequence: CSTRDLYGNTEAFF.

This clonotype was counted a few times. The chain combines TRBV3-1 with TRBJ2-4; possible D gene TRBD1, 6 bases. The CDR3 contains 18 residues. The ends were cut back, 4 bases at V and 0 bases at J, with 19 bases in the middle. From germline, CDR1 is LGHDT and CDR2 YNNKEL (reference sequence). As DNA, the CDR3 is TGTGCCAGCAGCCCTCCTGGGGGCCTTGTACTAGCCAAAAACATTCAGTACTTC. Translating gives CASSPPGGLVLAKNIQYF.

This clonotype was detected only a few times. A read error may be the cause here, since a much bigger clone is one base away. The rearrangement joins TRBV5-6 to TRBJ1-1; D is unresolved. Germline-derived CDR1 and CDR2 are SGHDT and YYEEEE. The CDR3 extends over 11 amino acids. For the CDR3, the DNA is TGTGCCGGCAGCTTGAACACTGAAGCTTTCTTT. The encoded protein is CAGSLNTEAFF.

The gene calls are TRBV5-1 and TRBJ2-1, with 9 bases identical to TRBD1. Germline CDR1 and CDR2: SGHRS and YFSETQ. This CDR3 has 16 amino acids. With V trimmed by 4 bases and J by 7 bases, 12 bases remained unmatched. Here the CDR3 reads CASSPFWDRASNEQFF. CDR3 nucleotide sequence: TGCGCCAGCAGCCCATTCTGGGACAGGGCAAGTAATGAGCAGTTCTTC.

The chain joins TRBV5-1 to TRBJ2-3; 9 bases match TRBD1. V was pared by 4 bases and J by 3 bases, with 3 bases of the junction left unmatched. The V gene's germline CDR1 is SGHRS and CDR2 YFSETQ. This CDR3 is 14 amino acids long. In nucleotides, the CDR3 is TGCGCCAGCAGCGAAGGGACAGGGACAGATACGCAGTATTTT. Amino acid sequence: CASSEGTGTDTQYF. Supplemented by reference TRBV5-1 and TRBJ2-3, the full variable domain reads KAGVTQTPRYLIKTRGQQVTLSCSPISGHRSVSWYQQTPGQGLQFLFEYFSETQRNKGNFPGRFSGRQFSNSRSEMNVSTLELGDSALYLCASSEGTGTDTQYFGPGTRLTVL.

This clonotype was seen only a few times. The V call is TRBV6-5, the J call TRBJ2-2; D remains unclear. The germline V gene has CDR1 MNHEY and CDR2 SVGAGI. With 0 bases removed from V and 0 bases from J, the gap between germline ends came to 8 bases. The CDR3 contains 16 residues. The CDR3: CASSYSGSTNTGELFF. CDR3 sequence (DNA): TGTGCCAGCAGTTACTCGGGCAGCACGAACACCGGGGAGCTGTTTTTT.

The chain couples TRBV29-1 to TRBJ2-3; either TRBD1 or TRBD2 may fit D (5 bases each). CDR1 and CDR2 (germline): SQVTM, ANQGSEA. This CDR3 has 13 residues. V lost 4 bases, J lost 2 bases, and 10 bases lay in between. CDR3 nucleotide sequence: TGCAGCGTTGCGGGGCATGACACAGATACGCAGTATTTT. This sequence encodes CSVAGHDTDTQYF.

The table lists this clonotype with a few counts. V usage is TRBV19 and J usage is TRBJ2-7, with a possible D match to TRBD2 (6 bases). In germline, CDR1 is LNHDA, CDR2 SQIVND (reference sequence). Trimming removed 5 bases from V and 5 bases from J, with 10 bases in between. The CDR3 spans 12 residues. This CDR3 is CASSGPGDEQYF. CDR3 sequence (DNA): TGTGCCAGTAGTGGGCCGGGGGACGAGCAGTACTTC.

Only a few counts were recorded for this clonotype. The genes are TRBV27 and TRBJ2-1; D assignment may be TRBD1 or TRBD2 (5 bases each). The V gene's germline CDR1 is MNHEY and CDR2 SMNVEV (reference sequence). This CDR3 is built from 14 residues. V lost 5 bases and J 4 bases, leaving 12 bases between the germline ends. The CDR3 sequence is CASSPLGEYNEQFF. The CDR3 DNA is TGTGCCAGCAGTCCTCTGGGGGAATACAATGAGCAGTTCTTC.

In DNA form, the CDR3 reads TGCAGCGTTGAAACCCTAGAACGGGGATTAGACGGGGAGCTGTTTTTT. Translation gives CSVETLERGLDGELFF. This chain links TRBV29-1 with TRBJ2-2; D is perhaps TRBD2 (5 bases). The CDR3 sequence is 16 residues long. Germline CDR1 SQVTM, CDR2 ANQGSEA. The ends were cut back, 2 bases at V and 7 bases at J, with 20 bases in the middle.

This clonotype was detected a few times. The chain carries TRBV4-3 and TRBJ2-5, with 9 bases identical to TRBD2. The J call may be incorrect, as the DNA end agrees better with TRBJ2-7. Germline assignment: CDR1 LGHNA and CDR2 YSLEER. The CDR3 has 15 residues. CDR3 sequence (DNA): TGCGCCAGCAGCCAAGAACAGCGGGAGGCTTACGAGCAGTACTTC. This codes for CASSQEQREAYEQYF.

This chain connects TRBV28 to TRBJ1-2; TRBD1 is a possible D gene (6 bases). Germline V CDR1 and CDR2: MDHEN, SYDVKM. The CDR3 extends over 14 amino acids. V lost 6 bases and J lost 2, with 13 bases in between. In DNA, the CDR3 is TGTGCCAGCAGGGTAAGACAGGCGAACTATGGCTACACCTTC. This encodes CASRVRQANYGYTF.

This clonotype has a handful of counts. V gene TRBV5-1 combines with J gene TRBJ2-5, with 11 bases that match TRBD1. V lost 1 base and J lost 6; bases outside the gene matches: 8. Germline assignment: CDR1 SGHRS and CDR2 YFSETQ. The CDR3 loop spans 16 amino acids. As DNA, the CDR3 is TGCGCCAGCAGCTTGTCCGGACAGGGGGCGCGGCAGACCCAGTACTTC. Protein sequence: CASSLSGQGARQTQYF.

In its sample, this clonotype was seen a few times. The CDR3 DNA reads as TGTGCCAGCAGCTCGGCACAGGGGTACAATGAGCAGTTCTTC. Its translation: CASSSAQGYNEQFF. The rearrangement links TRBV7-8 to TRBJ2-1; 7 bases map to TRBD1. The CDR3 totals 14 residues. Germline lookup yields CDR1 SGHVS and CDR2 FQNEAQ. V shed 4 bases, J shed 4 bases, and the junction held 4 bases outside the gene matches.

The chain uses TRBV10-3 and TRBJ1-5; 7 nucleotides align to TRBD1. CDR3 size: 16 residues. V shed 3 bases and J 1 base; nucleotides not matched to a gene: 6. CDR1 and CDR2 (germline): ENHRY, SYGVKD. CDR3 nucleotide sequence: TGTGCCATCAGTGACAGGGACAGCGTAAGCAATCAGCCCCAGCATTTT. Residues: CAISDRDSVSNQPQHF.

The CDR3 coding sequence is TGTGCCAGCAGCCCCCCTGGGGACAGGAGCTATGGCTACACCTTC. This codes for CASSPPGDRSYGYTF. The J gene is TRBJ1-2, the V gene TRBV6-6; TRBD1 agrees at 8 bases. CDR1 MNHNY and CDR2 SVGAGI come from the germline V gene (reference sequence). This CDR3 is 15 amino acids long. With V trimmed by 6 bases and J by 4 bases, 10 bases remained unmatched.

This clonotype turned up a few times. The CDR3 DNA reads TGTGCCAGCAGTTACATCGGGGGGCCCTACGAGCAGTACTTC. Translating gives CASSYIGGPYEQYF. J is TRBJ2-5 and V is TRBV6-6; D perhaps matches TRBD2 (7 bases). The end of the DNA is better explained by TRBJ2-7, so the J call may be wrong. The CDR3 length is 14 residues. From germline, CDR1 is MNHNY and CDR2 SVGAGI (reference sequence).

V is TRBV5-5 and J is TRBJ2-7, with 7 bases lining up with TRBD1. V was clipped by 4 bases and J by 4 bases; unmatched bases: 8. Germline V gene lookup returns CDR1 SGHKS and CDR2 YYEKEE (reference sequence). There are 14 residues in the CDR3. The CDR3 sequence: CASSSRRGQYEQYF. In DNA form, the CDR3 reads TGTGCCAGCAGCAGCCGACGGGGACAGTACGAGCAGTACTTC.

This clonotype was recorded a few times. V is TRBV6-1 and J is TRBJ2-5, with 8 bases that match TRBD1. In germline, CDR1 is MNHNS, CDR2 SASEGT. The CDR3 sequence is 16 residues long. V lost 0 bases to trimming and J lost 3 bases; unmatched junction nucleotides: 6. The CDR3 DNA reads TGTGCCAGCAGTGAAGCGGTCAACAGGGGGGAAGAGACCCAGTACTTC. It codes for CASSEAVNRGEETQYF.

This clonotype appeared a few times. DNA of the CDR3: TGTGCCAGCAGCTTAACGTGGATCAGGGCCACTGAAGCTTTCTTT. Its protein product is CASSLTWIRATEAFF. This chain links TRBV5-6 with TRBJ1-1; perhaps TRBD1 as D (5 bases). Germline V gene sequence: CDR1 SGHDT, CDR2 YYEEEE. This CDR3 is 15 amino acids long. The germline V and J ends were trimmed by 2 bases and 4 bases, with 15 bases remaining between them.

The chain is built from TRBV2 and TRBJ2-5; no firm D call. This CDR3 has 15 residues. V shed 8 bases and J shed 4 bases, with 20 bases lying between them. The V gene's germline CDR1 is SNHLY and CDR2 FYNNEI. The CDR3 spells CASSSVRLRVETQYF. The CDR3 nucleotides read TGTGCCAGCTCATCCGTCCGCCTAAGGGTAGAGACCCAGTACTTC.

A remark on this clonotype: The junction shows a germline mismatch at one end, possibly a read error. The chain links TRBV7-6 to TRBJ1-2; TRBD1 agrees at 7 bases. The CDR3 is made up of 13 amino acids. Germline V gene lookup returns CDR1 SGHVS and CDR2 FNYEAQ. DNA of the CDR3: TGTGCCAGCAGCCTACTAAGGGACAGCCAACAGTCTTTC. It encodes CASSLLRDSQQSF.

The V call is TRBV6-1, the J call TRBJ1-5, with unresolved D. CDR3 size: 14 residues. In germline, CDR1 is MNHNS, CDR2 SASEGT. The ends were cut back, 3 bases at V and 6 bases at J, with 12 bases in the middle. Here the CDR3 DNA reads TGTGCCAGCAGTGACTCTAAGGGAGGTCAGCCCCAGCATTTT. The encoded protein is CASSDSKGGQPQHF.

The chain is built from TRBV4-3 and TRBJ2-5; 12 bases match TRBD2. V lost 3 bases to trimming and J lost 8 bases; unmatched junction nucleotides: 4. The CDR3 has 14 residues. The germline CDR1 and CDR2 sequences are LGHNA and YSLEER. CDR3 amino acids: CASSQGTSGYTQYF. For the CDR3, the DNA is TGCGCCAGCAGCCAGGGGACTAGCGGGTATACCCAGTACTTC.

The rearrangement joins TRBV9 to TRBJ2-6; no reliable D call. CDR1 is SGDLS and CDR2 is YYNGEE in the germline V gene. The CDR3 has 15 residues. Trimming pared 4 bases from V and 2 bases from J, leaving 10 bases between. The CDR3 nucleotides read TGTGCCAGCAGCCAGAAGACAACTGGGGCCAACGTCCTGACTTTC. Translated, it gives CASSQKTTGANVLTF.

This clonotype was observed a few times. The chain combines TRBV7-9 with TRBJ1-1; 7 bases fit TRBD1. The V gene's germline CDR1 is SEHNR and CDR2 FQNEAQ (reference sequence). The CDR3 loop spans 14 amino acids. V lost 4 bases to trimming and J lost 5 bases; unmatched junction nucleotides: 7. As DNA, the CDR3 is TGTGCCAGCAGCTCACAGGGGATGGGAACTGAAGCTTTCTTT. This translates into CASSSQGMGTEAFF. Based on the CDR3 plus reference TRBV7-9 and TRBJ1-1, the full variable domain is DTGVSQNPRHKITKRGQNVTFRCDPISEHNRLYWYRQTLGQGPEFLTYFQNEAQLEKSRLLSDRFSAERPKGSFSTLEIQRTEQGDSAMYLCASSSQGMGTEAFFGQGTRLTVV.

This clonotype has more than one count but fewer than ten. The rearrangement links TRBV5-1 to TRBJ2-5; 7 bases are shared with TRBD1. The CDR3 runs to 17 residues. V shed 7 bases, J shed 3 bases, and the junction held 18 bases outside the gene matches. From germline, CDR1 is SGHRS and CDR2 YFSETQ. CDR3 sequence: CASASSKFVGTEETQYF. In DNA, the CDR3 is TGCGCCAGCGCCAGTTCGAAGTTTGTTGGGACAGAAGAGACCCAGTACTTC.

The CDR3 sequence is CSVRGYNEQFF. The CDR3 DNA sequence: TGCAGCGTGAGGGGGTACAATGAGCAGTTCTTC. The J gene is TRBJ2-1, the V gene TRBV29-1; D is possibly TRBD1 (6 bases). This CDR3 contains 11 residues. Germline assignment: CDR1 SQVTM and CDR2 ANQGSEA. V was shortened by 6 bases and J by 4 bases, with 7 bases between the two germline ends.

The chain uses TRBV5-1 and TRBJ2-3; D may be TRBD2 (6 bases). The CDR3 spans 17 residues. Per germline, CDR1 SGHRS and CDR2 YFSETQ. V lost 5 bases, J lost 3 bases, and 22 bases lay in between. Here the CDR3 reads CASSPQGGVDRTDTQYF. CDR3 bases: TGCGCCAGCAGTCCCCAAGGAGGGGTAGATAGGACAGATACGCAGTATTTT.

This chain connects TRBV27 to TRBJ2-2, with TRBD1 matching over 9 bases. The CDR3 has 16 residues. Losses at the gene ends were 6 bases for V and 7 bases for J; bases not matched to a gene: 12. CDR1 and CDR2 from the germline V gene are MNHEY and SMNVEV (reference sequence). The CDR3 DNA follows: TGTGCCAGCAGCCCAGACAGGGGGTTGTTGAGCGGGGAGCTGTTTTTT. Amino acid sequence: CASSPDRGLLSGELFF.